These T cell receptor beta chains were read from a single sample in a study of blood T cell repertoires in COVID-19. Only in-frame clones appear in the TCRdb table, and some are missing; sequencing was by immunoSEQ multiplex PCR. The sample has roughly 320,000 clones, over 75% seen once; the top ten hold 4% to 5%. Sample: PBMCs or T cells enriched from blood (not recorded which). These receptors all stem from a man in his thirties or forties who had recovered from COVID-19. The CDR3 runs from the conserved cysteine through the conserved F or W. Fields, in order: D gene, clone size, J gene, V gene, CDR3 DNA, CDR3 protein. D genes are given only for firm matches. Size is stated for part of the rows, as once, few or many counts, or as a class when the clone is expanded.

TRBD1	.	TRBJ2-7	TRBV3-1/TRBV3-2	TGTGCCAGCAGCCAATCCACAGGGGGCTCCTACGAGCAGTACTTC	CASSQSTGGSYEQYF
TRBD1	.	TRBJ2-2	TRBV27	TGTGCCGCCCAAGGGCATCAGGGGGCAAGTGAGTCCGGGGAGCTGTTTTTT	CAAQGHQGASESGELFF
.	.	TRBJ1-1	TRBV5-6	TGTGCCAGCAGCTTGGTCGTAGCCAACACTGAAGCTTTCTTT	CASSLVVANTEAFF
.	.	TRBJ2-7	TRBV6-6	TGTGCCAGCAGTTACTCACCTGAGACCTACGAGCAGTACTTC	CASSYSPETYEQYF
TRBD1	.	TRBJ2-5	TRBV14	TGTGCCAGCAGCCATTACCCCCCCGGGACAGGATTAGAGACCCAGTACTTC	CASSHYPPGTGLETQYF
TRBD1	once	TRBJ1-6	TRBV6-5	TGTGCCAGCAAACAGGGGGTGGTATGGAATTCACCCCTCCACTTT	CASKQGVVWNSPLHF
.	once	TRBJ2-3	TRBV24-1	TGTGCCACCAGTGGCCCCGGGACATCCGTGACAGATACGCAGTATTTT	CATSGPGTSVTDTQYF
.	.	TRBJ2-7	TRBV5-6	TGTGCCAGCAGCTCGGACACCTTAAAACTCTACGAGCAGTACTTC	CASSSDTLKLYEQYF
TRBD2	.	TRBJ2-3	TRBV7-7	TGTGCTAGCAGCCGATCTAGCGGGATCAGCACAGATACGCAGTATTTT	CASSRSSGISTDTQYF
.	.	TRBJ1-4	TRBV6-5	TGTGCCAGCAGTTTAACAGGACAGAATGAAAAACTGTTTTTT	CASSLTGQNEKLFF
TRBD2	.	TRBJ2-1	TRBV4-1	TGCGCCAGCAGCCAAGATCCGGCTAGCGGGGGGTGGAATGAGCAGTTCTTC	CASSQDPASGGWNEQFF
.	.	TRBJ1-1	TRBV10-3	TGTGCCATCAGTGAGTTACAGGGGAACACTGAAGCTTTCTTT	CAISELQGNTEAFF
TRBD2	.	TRBJ2-1	TRBV7-6	TGTGCCAGCAGCTTAGGGGTAGCGGGGCACAATGAGCAGTTCTTC	CASSLGVAGHNEQFF
.	few	TRBJ2-2	TRBV10-2	TGCGCCAGCAGGAAGGGGCGGAGCACCGGGGAGCTGTTTTTT	CASRKGRSTGELFF
.	.	TRBJ2-7	TRBV15	TGTGCCACCAGCAGACCCTTCGGCGAGCAGTACTTC	CATSRPFGEQYF
TRBD1	.	TRBJ1-6	TRBV7-8	TGTGCCAGCAGCTTACTGGGACAGGGGGCTTCACCCCTCCACTTT	CASSLLGQGASPLHF
.	once	TRBJ1-1	TRBV1	TGCACCAGCAGCCAAACCGACAGGGAGTATGAAGCTTTCTTT	CTSSQTDREYEAFF
.	.	TRBJ1-5	TRBV30	TGTGCCTGGAGTGGAACATCAAGCAATCAGCCCCAGCATTTT	CAWSGTSSNQPQHF
TRBD1	once	TRBJ1-1	TRBV6-5	TGTGCCAGCAGTTACTCTGGACAGGGACGGAACACTGAAGCTTTCTTT	CASSYSGQGRNTEAFF
.	few	TRBJ1-2	TRBV2	TGTGCCAGCAGTGCCCAACAGAACTATGGCTACACCTTC	CASSAQQNYGYTF
TRBD2	.	TRBJ2-7	TRBV11-2	TGTGCCAGCAGCTTAGTTCCCACTTTAGCGGGGGGGCAGAGCGAGCAGTACTTC	CASSLVPTLAGGQSEQYF
.	few	TRBJ2-2	TRBV11-2	TGTGCCAGCAGCCCGAGAGCAGGGGGGTCGAACACCGGGGAGCTGTTTTTT	CASSPRAGGSNTGELFF
TRBD2	.	TRBJ2-3	TRBV9	TGTGCCAGCAGTGGTGGGGGACTAGCGGCAGATACGCAGTATTTT	CASSGGGLAADTQYF
TRBD2	.	TRBJ2-3	TRBV12-5	TGTGCTAGTGGCAAAATCGCTAGCGGGATAGTAGATACGCAGTATTTT	CASGKIASGIVDTQYF
TRBD2	once	TRBJ2-7	TRBV11-2	TGTGCCAGCATCCCGACAGCGGGATCCCCCTACGAGCAGTACTTC	CASIPTAGSPYEQYF
TRBD2	.	TRBJ2-5	TRBV2	TGTGCCAGCAGTTCGACTAGCGGGGGGTTGGAGACCCAGTACTTC	CASSSTSGGLETQYF
.	.	TRBJ1-5	TRBV4-1	TGCGCCAGCAGCTGGGCCCCAAATCAGCCCCAGCATTTT	CASSWAPNQPQHF
.	.	TRBJ2-3	TRBV28	TGTGCCACTGCGGGGGCCCCTTCGTATACGCAGTATTTT	CATAGAPSYTQYF
.	.	TRBJ2-3	TRBV3-1/TRBV3-2	TGTGCCAGCAGCCAAGATCTGGGGGTCGCTAGCGTAACCTCGGGAGATACGCAGTATTTT	CASSQDLGVASVTSGDTQYF
.	.	TRBJ1-2	TRBV12-3/TRBV12-4	TGTGCCAGCAGTTCCAGTCTCTATGGCTACACCTTC	CASSSSLYGYTF
TRBD1	.	TRBJ2-7	TRBV7-2	TGTGCCAGCAGCTCCCGGACAGGGGGCAACGAGCAGTACTTC	CASSSRTGGNEQYF
.	.	TRBJ2-6	TRBV28	TGTGCCAGCAGCCCAGGAGCCAACGTCCTGACTTTC	CASSPGANVLTF
.	once	TRBJ1-5	TRBV7-9	TGTGCCAGCAGCTTAGGGGGGGGCCAGCCCCAGCATTTT	CASSLGGGQPQHF
TRBD1	.	TRBJ2-5	TRBV4-2	TGTGCCAGCAGCCAAGAAGCGGGACAGGGGGCTGAGACCCAGTACTTC	CASSQEAGQGAETQYF
.	.	TRBJ2-5	TRBV19	TGTGCCAGTAGTATCGGCGTTGGTAGGGGGAAAGGGGAGACCCAGTACTTC	CASSIGVGRGKGETQYF
.	.	TRBJ1-2	TRBV18	TGTGCCAGCTCACCTTCCAATTCTAACTATGGCTACACCTTC	CASSPSNSNYGYTF
TRBD2	.	TRBJ2-1	TRBV5-1	TGCGCCAGCAATGCGGCTCTAGCGGGAATGAATGAGCAGTTCTTC	CASNAALAGMNEQFF
.	.	TRBJ1-6	TRBV4-1	TGCGCCAGCAGCCAAGAACGCTCCCGCACAAATTCACCCCTCCACTTT	CASSQERSRTNSPLHF
TRBD2	.	TRBJ2-3	TRBV24-1	TGTGCCACCAGTGACCCTAAGCGGGGGCAAACAGATACGCAGTATTTT	CATSDPKRGQTDTQYF
.	.	TRBJ1-5	TRBV28	TGTGCCAGCAGTTCCAACAACCAGCCCCAGCATTTT	CASSSNNQPQHF
.	.	TRBJ2-7	TRBV28	TGTGCCAGCAGTGGGCCCGGACTACACCCCTACGAGCAGTACTTC	CASSGPGLHPYEQYF
TRBD2	once	TRBJ2-7	TRBV23-1	TGCGCCAGCAGTCAGGGTTTGGCGCGGGAGGCGGAGGGCGAGCAGTACTTC	CASSQGLAREAEGEQYF
.	.	TRBJ2-3	TRBV5-1	TGCGCCAGCAGCTTGGTGGGGGGATCTAGCACAGATACGCAGTATTTT	CASSLVGGSSTDTQYF
TRBD1	.	TRBJ1-5	TRBV5-1	TGCGCCAGCAGCTGGACAGGGGGTCAGCCCCAGCATTTT	CASSWTGGQPQHF
.	.	TRBJ2-2	TRBV6-5	TGTGCCAGCATGCGCCCCGAAGAAACCGGGGAGCTGTTTTTT	CASMRPEETGELFF
TRBD1	.	TRBJ1-1	TRBV6-5	TGTGCCAGCAGGCCTACAGGGGTAGGTTCGCGAGCTTTCTTT	CASRPTGVGSRAFF
TRBD2	.	TRBJ2-7	TRBV7-2	TGTGCCAGCAGCCCTGGACTAGCGGGAGTGGGCGAGCAGTACTTC	CASSPGLAGVGEQYF
.	.	TRBJ1-6	TRBV7-6	TGTGCCACCCGGGGAACAGGGAGCTATAATTCACCCCTCCACTTT	CATRGTGSYNSPLHF
.	.	TRBJ2-3	TRBV24-1	TGTGCCACCCGGCCGACGGACACTAGCACAGATACGCAGTATTTT	CATRPTDTSTDTQYF
.	.	TRBJ1-3	TRBV19	TGTGCCAGTACCTCAGGCGCCTCTGGAAACACCATATATTTT	CASTSGASGNTIYF
.	.	TRBJ1-1	TRBV5-1	TGCGCCAGCAGCTTGGGACAGCGAATGAACACTGAAGCTTTCTTT	CASSLGQRMNTEAFF
TRBD1	once	TRBJ2-7	TRBV5-4	TGTGCCAGCAGCGGGTGGGACAGGGGGGAGCAGTACTTC	CASSGWDRGEQYF
TRBD1	.	TRBJ2-3	TRBV9	TGTGCCAGCAGCGTAGCCGGGGGGGGACAGGGGATTACAGATACGCAGTATTTT	CASSVAGGGQGITDTQYF
.	.	TRBJ2-3	TRBV14	TGTGCCAGCAGCCAAGTTTCACTAGCTGTAACAGATACGCAGTATTTT	CASSQVSLAVTDTQYF
.	once	TRBJ2-5	TRBV6-5	TGTGCCAACAGTAATATAGCTGGAGAGACCCAGTACTTC	CANSNIAGETQYF